This T cell receptor (beta chain) derives from a study of blood T cell repertoires in COVID-19. Study information: The origin of the acute and convalescent COVID-19 samples was the United States, Italy and Spain.

Study processing details: Reference gene primer amplification gave estimated nucleated cell counts. The data were produced by immunoSEQ multiplex PCR, yet TCRdb's version contains in-frame clones alone and is incomplete. V, J and clone size reflect that table, while D and trimming were determined from the DNA. The data hold 60,000 to 85,000 clones, with about 90% observed a single time. Germline lookup yields CDR1 SGHTA and CDR2 FQGNSA. The V end lost 5 bases, the J end lost 2 bases, and 12 bases lay between the germline ends. This CDR3 has 14 residues. This chain uses TRBV7-2 with TRBJ1-1, with a tentative D call TRBD1 (6 bases). This clonotype originated in an elderly woman with active or convalescent COVID-19. Material: peripheral blood. CDR3 residues: CASSRTAQNTEAFF. In nucleotides, the CDR3 is TGTGCCAGCAGCCGGACAGCTCAAAACACTGAAGCTTTCTTT.